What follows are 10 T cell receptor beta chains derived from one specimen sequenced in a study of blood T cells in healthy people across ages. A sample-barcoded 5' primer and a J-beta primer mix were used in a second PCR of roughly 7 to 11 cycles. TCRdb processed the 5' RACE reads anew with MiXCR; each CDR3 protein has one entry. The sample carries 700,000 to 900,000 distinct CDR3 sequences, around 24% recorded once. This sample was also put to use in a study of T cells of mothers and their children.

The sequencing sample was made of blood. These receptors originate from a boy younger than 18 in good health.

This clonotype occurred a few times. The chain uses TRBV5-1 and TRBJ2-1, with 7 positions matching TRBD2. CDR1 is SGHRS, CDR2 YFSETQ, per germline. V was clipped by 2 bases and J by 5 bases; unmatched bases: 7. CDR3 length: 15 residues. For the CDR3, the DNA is TGCGCCAGCAGCTTTGGCGGGGGTAGGAACAATGAGCAGTTCTTC. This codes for CASSFGGGRNNEQFF.

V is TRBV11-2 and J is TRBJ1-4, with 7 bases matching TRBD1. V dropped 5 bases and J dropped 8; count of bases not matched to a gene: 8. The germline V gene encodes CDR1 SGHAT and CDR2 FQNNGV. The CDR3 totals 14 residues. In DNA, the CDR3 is TGTGCCAGCAGCAAGACAGGGCTCTGGGAAAAACTGTTTTTT. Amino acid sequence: CASSKTGLWEKLFF.

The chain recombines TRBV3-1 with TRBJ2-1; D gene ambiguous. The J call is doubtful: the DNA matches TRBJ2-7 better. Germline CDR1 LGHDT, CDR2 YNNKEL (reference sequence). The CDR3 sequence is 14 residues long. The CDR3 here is CASSPSGLRYEQYF. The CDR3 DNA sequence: TGTGCCAGCAGCCCTTCCGGGCTCCGCTACGAGCAGTACTTC.

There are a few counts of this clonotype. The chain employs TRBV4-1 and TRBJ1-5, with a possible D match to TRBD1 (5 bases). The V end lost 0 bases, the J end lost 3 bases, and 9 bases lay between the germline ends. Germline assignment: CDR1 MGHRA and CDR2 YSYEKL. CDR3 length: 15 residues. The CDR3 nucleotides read TGCGCCAGCAGCCAAGAAGAGGGGAACAATCAGCCCCAGCATTTT. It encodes CASSQEEGNNQPQHF.

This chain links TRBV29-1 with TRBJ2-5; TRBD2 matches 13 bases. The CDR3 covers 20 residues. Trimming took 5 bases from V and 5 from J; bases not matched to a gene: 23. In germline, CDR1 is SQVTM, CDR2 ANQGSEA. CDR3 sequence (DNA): TGCAGCGTTACCCATCCCCGGACTAGCGGGGGCACAAGACCTAGGGAGACCCAGTACTTC. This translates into CSVTHPRTSGGTRPRETQYF.

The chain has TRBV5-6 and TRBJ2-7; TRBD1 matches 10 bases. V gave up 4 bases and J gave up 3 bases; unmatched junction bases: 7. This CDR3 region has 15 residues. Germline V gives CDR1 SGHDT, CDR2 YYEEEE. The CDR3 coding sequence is TGTGCCAGCAGCCACCGGGACAGGGGATTCTACGAGCAGTACTTC. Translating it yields CASSHRDRGFYEQYF.

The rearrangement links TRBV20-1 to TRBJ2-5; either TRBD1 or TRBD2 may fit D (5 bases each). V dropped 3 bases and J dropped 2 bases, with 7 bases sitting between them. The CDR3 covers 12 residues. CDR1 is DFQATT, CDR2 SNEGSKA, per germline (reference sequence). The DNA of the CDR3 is TGCAGTGCTAGTGAGGGGCAAGAGACCCAGTACTTC. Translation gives CSASEGQETQYF.

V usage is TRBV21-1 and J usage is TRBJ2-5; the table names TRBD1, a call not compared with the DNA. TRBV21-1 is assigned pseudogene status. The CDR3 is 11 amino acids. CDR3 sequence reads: CAPGAAETQYF. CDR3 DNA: TGTGCCCCCGGGGCGGCGGAGACCCAGTACTTC.

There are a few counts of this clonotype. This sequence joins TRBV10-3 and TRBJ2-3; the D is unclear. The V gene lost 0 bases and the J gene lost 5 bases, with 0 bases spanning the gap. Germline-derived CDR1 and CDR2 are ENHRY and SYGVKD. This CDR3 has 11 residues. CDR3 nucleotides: TGTGCCATCAGTGAGTCAGATACGCAGTATTTT. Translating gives CAISESDTQYF.

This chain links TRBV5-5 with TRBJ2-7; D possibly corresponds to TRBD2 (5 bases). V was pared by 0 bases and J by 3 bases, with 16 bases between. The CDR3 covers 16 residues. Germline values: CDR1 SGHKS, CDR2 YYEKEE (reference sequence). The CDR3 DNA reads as TGTGCCAGCAGCTTGGTCGGAGGCTTAACGGTCTACGAGCAGTACTTC. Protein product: CASSLVGGLTVYEQYF.